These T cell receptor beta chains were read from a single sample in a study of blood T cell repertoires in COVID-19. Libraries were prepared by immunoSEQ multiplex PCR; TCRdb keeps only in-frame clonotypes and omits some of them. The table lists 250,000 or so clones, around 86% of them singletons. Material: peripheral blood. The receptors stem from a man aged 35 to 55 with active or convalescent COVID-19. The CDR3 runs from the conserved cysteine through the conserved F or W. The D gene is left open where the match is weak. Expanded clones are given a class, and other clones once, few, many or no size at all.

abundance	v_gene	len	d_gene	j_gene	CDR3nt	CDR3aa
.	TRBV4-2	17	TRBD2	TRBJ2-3	TGTGCCAGCAGCCAAGATGGGACTAGCGGGGGCACAGATACGCAGTATTTT	CASSQDGTSGGTDTQYF
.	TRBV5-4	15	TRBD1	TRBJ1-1	TGTGCCAGCAGCCGGACAGGGGTCTTGAACACTGAAGCTTTCTTT	CASSRTGVLNTEAFF
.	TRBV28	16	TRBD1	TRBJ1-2	TGTGCCAGCAGGCCGGGACAGGGGGGATCGGGCTATGGCTACACCTTC	CASRPGQGGSGYGYTF
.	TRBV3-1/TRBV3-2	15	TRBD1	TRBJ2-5	TGTGCCAGCAGCTATACAGGGGGAAGCGAGGGGACCCAGTACTTC	CASSYTGGSEGTQYF
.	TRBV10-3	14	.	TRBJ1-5	TGTGCCATCCGTGAGGCAGGGGTGGATCAGCCCCAGCATTTT	CAIREAGVDQPQHF
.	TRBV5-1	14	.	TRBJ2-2	TGCGCCAGCAGCTTGGCGTGGGCCGCCGGGGAGCTGTTTTTT	CASSLAWAAGELFF
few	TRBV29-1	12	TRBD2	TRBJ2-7	TGCAGCGTTCGGGGGGAGGGGAACGAGCAGTACTTC	CSVRGEGNEQYF
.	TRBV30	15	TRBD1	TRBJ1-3	TGTGCCTGGAGTGTCCCCAGGGGGCTTTCGAACACCATATATTTT	CAWSVPRGLSNTIYF
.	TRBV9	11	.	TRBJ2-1	TGTGCCAGCAGCTCAAACAATGAGCAGTTCTTC	CASSSNNEQFF
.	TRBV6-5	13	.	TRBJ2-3	TGTGCCAGCAGACTATGGGTCACAGATACGCAGTATTTT	CASRLWVTDTQYF
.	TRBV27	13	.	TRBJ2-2	TGTGCCAGCTCGACCATCGGGGACGGGGAGCTGTTTTTT	CASSTIGDGELFF
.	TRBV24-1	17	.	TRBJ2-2	TGTGCCACCAGTGACCCGACCCCGGGATATACAACCGGGGAGCTGTTTTTT	CATSDPTPGYTTGELFF
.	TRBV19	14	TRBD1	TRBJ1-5	TGTGCCAGTAGTCTGGGACAGGCTAATCAGCCCCAGCATTTT	CASSLGQANQPQHF
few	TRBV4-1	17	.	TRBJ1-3	TGCGCCAGCAGCCAAGAATTGGGAGGGGATGTTGGAAACACCATATATTTT	CASSQELGGDVGNTIYF
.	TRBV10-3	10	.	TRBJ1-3	TGTGCCATCAGCCCCGCGACCATATATTTT	CAISPATIYF
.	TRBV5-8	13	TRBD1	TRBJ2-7	TGTGCCAGCAGGGGACAGGGTCCGTACGAGCAGTACTTC	CASRGQGPYEQYF
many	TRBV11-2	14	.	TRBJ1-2	TGTGCCAGCAGCTTAGTCGAGGGAGCGGGGGGCTACACCTTC	CASSLVEGAGGYTF
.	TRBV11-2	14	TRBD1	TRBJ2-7	TGTGCCAGCAGCTTAAATACAGGGGTGGGCGAGCAGTACTTC	CASSLNTGVGEQYF
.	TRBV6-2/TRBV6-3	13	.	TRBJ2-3	TGTGCCAGCAGTTCCCCCCGCAGGGATACGCAGTATTTT	CASSSPRRDTQYF
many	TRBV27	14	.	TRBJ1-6	TGTGCCAGCAGTTTTAGCACCTATAATTCACCCCTCCACTTT	CASSFSTYNSPLHF
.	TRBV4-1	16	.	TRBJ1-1	TGCGCCAGCAGCCAAGGCCGAGGGGAGGGGAACACTGAAGCTTTCTTT	CASSQGRGEGNTEAFF
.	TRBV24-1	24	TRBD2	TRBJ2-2	TGTGCCACCAGTGATTTGAGACCCCCCAAAGGGACTAGCGGGAGGATCCCGGTCACCGGGGAGCTGTTTTTT	CATSDLRPPKGTSGRIPVTGELFF
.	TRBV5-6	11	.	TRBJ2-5	TGTGCCAGCAGCCTCCGAGAGACCCAGTACTTC	CASSLRETQYF